This T cell receptor beta chain is from a study of T-cell memory formation after mild COVID-19. The CDR3 extends over 13 amino acids. Trimming took off 5 bases at V and 10 bases at J, with 17 bases between the two ends. Germline V gene sequence: CDR1 SEHNR, CDR2 FQNEAQ (reference sequence). This clonotype was seen a few times. Sample barcodes and UMIs were carried by the TCR alpha and TCR beta cDNA libraries that 5'RACE generated with constant-segment primers. TCRdb independently ran MiXCR on the 5' RACE reads; one entry per CDR3 protein. This sample carries 250,000 to 350,000 distinct CDR3 sequences, approximately 19% of them seen once, and the ten largest clones take about 21%.

The rearrangement joins TRBV7-9 to TRBJ1-1; D is possibly TRBD1 (5 bases). The receptor was isolated from a man aged 18 to 35 who had mild COVID-19 (a few samples of this study predate the infection). Cell type and time point are not known. The material sequenced was PBMCs or a T cell subset sorted from them (not recorded which). The CDR3 sequence: CASSQIRDSGAFF. The CDR3 nucleotides read TGTGCCAGCAGCCAAATCCGGGACTCCGGAGCTTTCTTT. Full variable domain (outside the CDR3, taken from reference TRBV7-9 and TRBJ1-1): DTGVSQNPRHKITKRGQNVTFRCDPISEHNRLYWYRQTLGQGPEFLTYFQNEAQLEKSRLLSDRFSAERPKGSFSTLEIQRTEQGDSAMYLCASSQIRDSGAFFGQGTRLTVV.